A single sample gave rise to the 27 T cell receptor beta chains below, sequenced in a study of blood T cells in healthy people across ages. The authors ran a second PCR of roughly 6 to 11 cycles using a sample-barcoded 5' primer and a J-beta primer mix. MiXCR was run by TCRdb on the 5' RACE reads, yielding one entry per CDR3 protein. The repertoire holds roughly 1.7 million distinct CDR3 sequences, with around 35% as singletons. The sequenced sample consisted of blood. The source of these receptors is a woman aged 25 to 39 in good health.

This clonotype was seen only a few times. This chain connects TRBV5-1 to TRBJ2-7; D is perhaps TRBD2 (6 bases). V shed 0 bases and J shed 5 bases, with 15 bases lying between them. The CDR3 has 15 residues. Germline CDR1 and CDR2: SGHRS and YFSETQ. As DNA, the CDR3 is TGCGCCAGCAGCTTGGTAGCGGTCCCCGATAACGAGCAGTACTTC. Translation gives CASSLVAVPDNEQYF.

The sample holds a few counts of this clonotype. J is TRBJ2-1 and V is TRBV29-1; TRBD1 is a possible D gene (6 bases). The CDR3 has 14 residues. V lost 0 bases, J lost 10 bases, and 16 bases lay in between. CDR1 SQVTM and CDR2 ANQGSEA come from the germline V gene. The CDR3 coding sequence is TGCAGCGTTGAAGATTCGGCAGGGGAAGGCGAGCAGTTCTTC. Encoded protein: CSVEDSAGEGEQFF.

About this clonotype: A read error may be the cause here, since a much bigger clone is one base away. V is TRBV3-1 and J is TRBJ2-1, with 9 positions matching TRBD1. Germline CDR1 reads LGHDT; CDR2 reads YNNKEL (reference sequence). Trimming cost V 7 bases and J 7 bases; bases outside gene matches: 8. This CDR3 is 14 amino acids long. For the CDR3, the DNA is TGTGCCAGCAACCCAGGGACAGGGTCGAATGAGCAGTTCTTC. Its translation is CASNPGTGSNEQFF.

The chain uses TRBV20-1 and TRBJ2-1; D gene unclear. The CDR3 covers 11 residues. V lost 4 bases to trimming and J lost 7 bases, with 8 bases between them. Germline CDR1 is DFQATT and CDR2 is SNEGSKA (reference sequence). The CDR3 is CSATWLNEQFF. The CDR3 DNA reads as TGCAGTGCTACCTGGCTAAATGAGCAGTTCTTC.

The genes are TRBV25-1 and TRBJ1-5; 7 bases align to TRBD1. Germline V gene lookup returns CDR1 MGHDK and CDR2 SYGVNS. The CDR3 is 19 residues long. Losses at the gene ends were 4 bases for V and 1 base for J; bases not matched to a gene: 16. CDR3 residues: CASSAIPRQGLGSNQPQHF. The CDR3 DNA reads TGTGCCAGCAGTGCAATCCCCCGACAGGGCCTGGGAAGCAATCAGCCCCAGCATTTT.

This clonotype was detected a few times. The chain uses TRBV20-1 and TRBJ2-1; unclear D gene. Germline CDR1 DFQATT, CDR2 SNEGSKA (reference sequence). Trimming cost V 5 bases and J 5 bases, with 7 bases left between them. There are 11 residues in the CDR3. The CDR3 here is CSAYGDNEQFF. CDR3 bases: TGCAGTGCTTACGGCGACAATGAGCAGTTCTTC.

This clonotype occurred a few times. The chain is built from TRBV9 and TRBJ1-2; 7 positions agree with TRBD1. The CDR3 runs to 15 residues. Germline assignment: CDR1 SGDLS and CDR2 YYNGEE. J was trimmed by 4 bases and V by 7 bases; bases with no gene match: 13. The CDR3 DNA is TGTGCCAGCTCGGGACAGAACTCATGGGGCTATGGCTACACCTTC. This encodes CASSGQNSWGYGYTF.

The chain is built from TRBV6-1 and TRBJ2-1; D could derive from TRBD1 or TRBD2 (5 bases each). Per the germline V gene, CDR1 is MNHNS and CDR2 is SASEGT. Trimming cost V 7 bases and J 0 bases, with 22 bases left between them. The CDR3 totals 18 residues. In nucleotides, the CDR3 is TGTGCCAGCACCAACCTTGGGGGAAAAGCGGTCTCCTACAATGAGCAGTTCTTC. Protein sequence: CASTNLGGKAVSYNEQFF.

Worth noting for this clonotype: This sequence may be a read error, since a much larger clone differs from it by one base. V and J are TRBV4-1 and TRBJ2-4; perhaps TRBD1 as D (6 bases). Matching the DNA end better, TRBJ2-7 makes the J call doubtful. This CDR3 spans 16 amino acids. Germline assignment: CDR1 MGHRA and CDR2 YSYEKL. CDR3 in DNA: TGCGCCAGCAGCCAAACTGGGACAAGGGGTCGGTACGAGCAGTACTTC. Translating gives CASSQTGTRGRYEQYF.

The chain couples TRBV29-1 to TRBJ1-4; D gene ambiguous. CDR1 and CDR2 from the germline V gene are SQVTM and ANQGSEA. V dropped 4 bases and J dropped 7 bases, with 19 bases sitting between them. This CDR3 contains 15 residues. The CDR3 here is CSVGTREGLREKLFF. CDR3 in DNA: TGCAGCGTTGGGACGCGTGAGGGCTTACGTGAAAAACTGTTTTTT.

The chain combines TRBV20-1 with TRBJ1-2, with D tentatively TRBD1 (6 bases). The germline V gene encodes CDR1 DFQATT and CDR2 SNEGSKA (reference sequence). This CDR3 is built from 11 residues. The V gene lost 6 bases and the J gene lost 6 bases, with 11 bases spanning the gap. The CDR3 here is CSAPAGDGYTF. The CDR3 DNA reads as TGCAGTGCCCCGGCAGGGGATGGCTACACCTTC.

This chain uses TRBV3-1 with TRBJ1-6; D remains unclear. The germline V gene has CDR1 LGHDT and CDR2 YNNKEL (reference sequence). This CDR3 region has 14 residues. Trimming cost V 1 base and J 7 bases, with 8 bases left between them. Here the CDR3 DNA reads TGTGCCAGCAGCCAAGTGGCGGAAAATTCACCCCTCCACTTT. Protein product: CASSQVAENSPLHF.

CDR3 nucleotides: TGTGCCAGCAGCTTAGCATCGGCAGTTCAAGAGACCCAGTACTTC. This gives the protein CASSLASAVQETQYF. The V gene is TRBV7-2, the J gene TRBJ2-5, with D unclear. Trimming pared 0 bases from V and 2 bases from J, leaving 10 bases between. The CDR3 runs 15 residues. CDR1 and CDR2 from the germline V gene are SGHTA and FQGNSA.

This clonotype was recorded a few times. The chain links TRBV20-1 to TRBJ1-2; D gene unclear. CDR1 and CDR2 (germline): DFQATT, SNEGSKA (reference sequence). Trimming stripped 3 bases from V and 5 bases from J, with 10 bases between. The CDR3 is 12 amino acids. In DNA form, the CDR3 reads TGCAGTGCTAGGGGAGTGGGGTATGGCTACACCTTC. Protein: CSARGVGYGYTF.

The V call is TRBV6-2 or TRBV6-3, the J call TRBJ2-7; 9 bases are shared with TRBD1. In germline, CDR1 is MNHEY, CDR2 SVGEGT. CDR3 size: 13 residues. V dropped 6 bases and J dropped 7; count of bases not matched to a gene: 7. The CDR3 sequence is CASRWTGEGEQYF. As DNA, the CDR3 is TGTGCCAGCAGGTGGACAGGGGAGGGGGAGCAGTACTTC.

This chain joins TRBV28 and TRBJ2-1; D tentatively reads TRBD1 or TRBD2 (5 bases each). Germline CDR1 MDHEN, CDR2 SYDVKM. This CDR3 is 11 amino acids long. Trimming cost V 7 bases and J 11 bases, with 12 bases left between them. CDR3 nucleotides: TGTGCCAGCACCCCCGGGACGCAGCAGTTCTTC. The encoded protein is CASTPGTQQFF.

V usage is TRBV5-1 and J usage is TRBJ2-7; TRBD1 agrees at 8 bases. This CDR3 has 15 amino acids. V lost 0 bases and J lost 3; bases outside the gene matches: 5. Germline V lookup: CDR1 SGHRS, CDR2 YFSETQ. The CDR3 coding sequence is TGCGCCAGCAGCTTGGACAGGGGGACCCACTACGAGCAGTACTTC. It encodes CASSLDRGTHYEQYF.

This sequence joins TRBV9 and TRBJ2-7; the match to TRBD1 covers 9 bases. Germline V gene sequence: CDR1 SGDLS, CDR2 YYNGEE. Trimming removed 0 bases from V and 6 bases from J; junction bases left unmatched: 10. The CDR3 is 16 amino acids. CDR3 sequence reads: CASSVERGQGKIEQYF. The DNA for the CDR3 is TGTGCCAGCAGCGTAGAGAGGGGACAGGGCAAAATCGAGCAGTACTTC.

The CDR3 DNA reads as TGCAGTGCTAGAGATCCGACTAGCGGGGGACGCCTCGGGCAGTTCTTC. The encoded protein is CSARDPTSGGRLGQFF. The chain carries TRBV20-1 and TRBJ2-1, with 12 positions matching TRBD2. The ends lost 0 bases at V and 12 bases at J; junction bases unmatched: 12. The CDR3 has 16 residues. Looked up from germline, CDR1 is DFQATT and CDR2 is SNEGSKA (reference sequence).

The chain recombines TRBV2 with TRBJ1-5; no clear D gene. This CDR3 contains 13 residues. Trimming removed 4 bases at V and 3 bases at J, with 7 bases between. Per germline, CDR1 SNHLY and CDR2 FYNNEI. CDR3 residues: CASSATVNQPQHF. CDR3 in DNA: TGTGCCAGCAGTGCTACAGTCAATCAGCCCCAGCATTTT. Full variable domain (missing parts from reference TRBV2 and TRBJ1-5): EPEVTQTPSHQVTQMGQEVILRCVPISNHLYFYWYRQILGQKVEFLVSFYNNEISEKSEIFDDQFSVERPDGSNFTLKIRSTKLEDSAMYFCASSATVNQPQHFGDGTRLSIL.

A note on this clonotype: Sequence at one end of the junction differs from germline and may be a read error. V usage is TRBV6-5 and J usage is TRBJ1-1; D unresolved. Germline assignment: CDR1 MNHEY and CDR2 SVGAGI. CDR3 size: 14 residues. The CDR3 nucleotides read TGTGCCAACAGTGAGGACCGGTACAACACTGAAGCTTTCTTT. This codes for CANSEDRYNTEAFF.

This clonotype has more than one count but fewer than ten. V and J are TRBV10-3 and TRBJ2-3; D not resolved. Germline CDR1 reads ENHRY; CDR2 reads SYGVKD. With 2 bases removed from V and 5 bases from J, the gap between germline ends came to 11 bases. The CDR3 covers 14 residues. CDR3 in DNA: TGTGCCATCAGTGAGCCCCCGACGGGAGATACGCAGTATTTT. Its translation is CAISEPPTGDTQYF.

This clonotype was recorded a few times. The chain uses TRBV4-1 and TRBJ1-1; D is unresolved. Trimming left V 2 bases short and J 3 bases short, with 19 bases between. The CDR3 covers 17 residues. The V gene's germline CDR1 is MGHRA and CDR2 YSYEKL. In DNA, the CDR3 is TGCGCCAGCAGCCAAAAACCTCTGGTGGTCCGGGACACTGAAGCTTTCTTT. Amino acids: CASSQKPLVVRDTEAFF.

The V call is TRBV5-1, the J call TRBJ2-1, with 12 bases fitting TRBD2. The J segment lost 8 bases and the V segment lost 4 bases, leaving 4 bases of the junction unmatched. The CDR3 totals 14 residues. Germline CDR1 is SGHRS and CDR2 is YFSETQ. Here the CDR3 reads CASSPLAGGYEQFF. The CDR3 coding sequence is TGCGCCAGCAGCCCACTAGCGGGAGGCTATGAGCAGTTCTTC.

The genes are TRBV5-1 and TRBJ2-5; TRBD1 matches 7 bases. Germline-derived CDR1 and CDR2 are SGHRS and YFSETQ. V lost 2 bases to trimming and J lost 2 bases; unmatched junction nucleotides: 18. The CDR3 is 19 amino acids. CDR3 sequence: CASSFGTAGGGVLQETQYF. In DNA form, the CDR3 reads TGCGCCAGCAGCTTCGGGACAGCCGGCGGAGGAGTATTACAAGAGACCCAGTACTTC. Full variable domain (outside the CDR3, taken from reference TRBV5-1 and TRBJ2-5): KAGVTQTPRYLIKTRGQQVTLSCSPISGHRSVSWYQQTPGQGLQFLFEYFSETQRNKGNFPGRFSGRQFSNSRSEMNVSTLELGDSALYLCASSFGTAGGGVLQETQYFGPGTRLLVL.

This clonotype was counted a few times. DNA for the CDR3: TGTGCCAGCAGTTCCGGGACTAGCGGCCTTGGGGAGCAGTACTTC. Amino acids: CASSSGTSGLGEQYF. J is TRBJ2-4 and V is TRBV27; 11 bases line up with TRBD2. V shed 4 bases, J shed 13 bases, and the junction held 12 bases outside the gene matches. Germline V gene lookup returns CDR1 MNHEY and CDR2 SMNVEV (reference sequence). This CDR3 is built from 15 residues.

CDR3 DNA: TGTGCCAGCAGTTTAAGGGCGGCCACTCCGAGAGAGACCCAGTACTTC. Translated: CASSLRAATPRETQYF. The chain has TRBV27 and TRBJ2-5; D gene ambiguous. The CDR3 is made up of 16 amino acids. The germline V gene has CDR1 MNHEY and CDR2 SMNVEV (reference sequence). Trimming left V 2 bases short and J 4 bases short, with 17 bases between.